The present T cell receptor (beta chain) was sequenced within a study of regulatory T cells in long-lasting Graves disease. The study, taken as a whole, reports: Having few samples may have compromised the accuracy. Shared public clonotypes totalled 2,741 in persistent patients, compared with some 920 in new patients.

With regard to this clonotype: Its antigen is still unknown.

Germline CDR1 and CDR2: DFQATT and SNEGSKA (reference sequence). The CDR3 is made up of 14 amino acids. Trimming pared 1 base from V and 6 bases from J, leaving 13 bases between. Time point: newly diagnosed GD, antithyroid drugs for less than 3 months. Making the TCR library involved RNA that had been extracted from PBMCs. The authors built TCR beta libraries using iRepertoire HTBI primers and Arm-PCR of CDR3 regions. One entry per CDR3 protein results from TCRdb running MiXCR on the multiplex PCR reads. The repertoire holds around 320,000 distinct CDR3 sequences, with about a sixth as singletons. These records were also assigned to another study, of T cells in Graves' hyperthyroidism and ophthalmopathy.

The sample here was peripheral blood mononuclear cells (PBMCs), taken at new diagnosis, from a patient treated with antithyroid drugs. The rearrangement links TRBV20-1 to TRBJ1-5; weak D call: TRBD1 (5 bases). This sequence originates from a middle-aged man with Graves disease. CDR3 bases: TGCAGTGCTAGAGGTGGGAGGGGCGGTCAGCCCCAGCATTTT. Protein: CSARGGRGGQPQHF.